The 10 T cell receptor beta chains presented below share a single source sample, sequenced in a study of cytomegalovirus exposure and HLA in healthy donors. The primer mix had 60 Vbeta and 13 Jbeta primers. The assay was immunoSEQ multiplex PCR, and TCRdb's table has in-frame clones only and misses some. This sample carries some 140,000 clones, 70% to 80% of them seen once, and the ten largest clones take more than 3%. The sample taken for sequencing was PBMCs. These TCRs come from a female donor in good health and CMV-seronegative.

In this sample, this clone turned up once. V gene TRBV29-1 combines with J gene TRBJ2-1, with 9 bases identical to TRBD1. J was trimmed by 7 bases and V by 4 bases; bases with no gene match: 11. This CDR3 comprises 15 residues. CDR1 and CDR2 from the germline V gene are SQVTM and ANQGSEA. The chain's CDR3 is CSVATRTGVSNEQFF. DNA of the CDR3: TGCAGCGTTGCTACTCGGACAGGGGTATCAAATGAGCAGTTCTTC.

The rearrangement uses TRBV5-4 and TRBJ1-1; D is undetermined. V lost 4 bases and J lost 0, with 19 bases in between. This CDR3 region has 17 residues. Germline CDR1 and CDR2: SGHNT and YYREEE (reference sequence). CDR3 in DNA: TGTGCCAGCAGCGGCGGGGAGGAGTTAGAGATGAACACTGAAGCTTTCTTT. As protein: CASSGGEELEMNTEAFF. Supplemented by reference TRBV5-4 and TRBJ1-1, the full variable domain reads ETGVTQSPTHLIKTRGQQVTLRCSSQSGHNTVSWYQQALGQGPQFIFQYYREEENGRGNFPPRFSGLQFPNYSSELNVNALELDDSALYLCASSGGEELEMNTEAFFGQGTRLTVV.

This chain uses TRBV11-3 with TRBJ1-1; tentatively, D is TRBD1 (5 bases). The CDR3 is 15 residues long. With 6 bases removed from V and 7 bases from J, the gap between germline ends came to 21 bases. Per the germline V gene, CDR1 is SGHNT and CDR2 is YENEEA. CDR3 amino acids: CASRDRKPSQVEAFF. The CDR3 DNA sequence: TGTGCCAGCAGAGACAGAAAGCCTTCTCAGGTTGAAGCTTTCTTT.

This clone has a single count. The chain joins TRBV19 to TRBJ2-1, with D possibly TRBD2 on 5 matching bases. V lost 0 bases and J lost 2, with 11 bases in between. Germline V lookup: CDR1 LNHDA, CDR2 SQIVND (reference sequence). CDR3 length: 16 residues. CDR3 amino acids: CASSIEGGQTYNEQFF. For the CDR3, the DNA is TGTGCCAGTAGTATAGAGGGCGGGCAGACCTACAATGAGCAGTTCTTC. Variable domain in full (rest from reference TRBV19 and TRBJ2-1): DGGITQSPKYLFRKEGQNVTLSCEQNLNHDAMYWYRQDPGQGLRLIYYSQIVNDFQKGDIAEGYSVSREKKESFPLTVTSAQKNPTAFYLCASSIEGGQTYNEQFFGPGTRLTVL.

Of note for this clone: No conserved phenylalanine or tryptophan is present at the end of the CDR3, so a read error is the likely explanation. The rearrangement joins TRBV19 to TRBJ1-1; TRBD1 might be the D (6 bases). CDR1 is LNHDA and CDR2 is SQIVND in the germline V gene (reference sequence). The CDR3 runs 14 residues. V lost 3 bases, J lost 5 bases, and 13 bases lay in between. The DNA of the CDR3 is TGTGCCAGTAGTATCGGCAGGGGCGGAACTGAAGCTTTCGTT. Its protein product is CASSIGRGGTEAFV.

This rearrangement joins TRBV19 to TRBJ2-2; D remains ambiguous. Trimming took off 2 bases at V and 7 bases at J, with 11 bases between the two ends. The CDR3 covers 14 residues. Germline-derived CDR1 and CDR2 are LNHDA and SQIVND (reference sequence). The CDR3 reads CASSIKASGGELFF. CDR3 coding DNA: TGTGCCAGTAGTATAAAGGCTTCGGGCGGGGAGCTGTTTTTT.

The V gene is TRBV7-9, the J gene TRBJ1-2; D gene uncertain. Germline CDR1 SEHNR, CDR2 FQNEAQ (reference sequence). V lost 5 bases to trimming and J lost 5 bases, with 9 bases between them. CDR3 length: 12 amino acids. Here the CDR3 reads CASSGQMYGYTF. CDR3 sequence (DNA): TGTGCCAGCAGCGGGCAAATGTATGGCTACACCTTC. Combining the CDR3 with reference TRBV7-9 and TRBJ1-2 gives the whole variable domain DTGVSQNPRHKITKRGQNVTFRCDPISEHNRLYWYRQTLGQGPEFLTYFQNEAQLEKSRLLSDRFSAERPKGSFSTLEIQRTEQGDSAMYLCASSGQMYGYTFGSGTRLTVV.

The rearrangement joins TRBV6-6 to TRBJ2-3; D is perhaps TRBD1 (6 bases). Per the germline V gene, CDR1 is MNHNY and CDR2 is SVGAGI (reference sequence). This CDR3 is 16 amino acids long. Trimming stripped 2 bases from V and 2 bases from J, with 14 bases between. The CDR3 DNA follows: TGTGCCAGCAGTTACGGGACATTCTTAGCCACAGATACGCAGTATTTT. Translating gives CASSYGTFLATDTQYF.

The V and J genes are TRBV29-1 and TRBJ1-4; TRBD1 aligns across 9 bases. This CDR3 region has 14 residues. Trimming at V came to 7 bases and at J to 7 bases, leaving 10 bases not matched to a gene. Per the germline V gene, CDR1 is SQVTM and CDR2 is ANQGSEA. As DNA, the CDR3 is TGCAGCGGCACCGGGACAGGGTTAAGTGAAAAACTGTTTTTT. It codes for CSGTGTGLSEKLFF.

This clone has more than one count but fewer than ten. This chain connects TRBV30 to TRBJ1-5; maybe TRBD1 (5 bases). The germline V gene has CDR1 GTSNPN and CDR2 SVGIG (reference sequence). The CDR3 is 13 residues long. V was clipped by 7 bases and J by 4 bases, with 14 bases between them. The CDR3 reads CASDAGRNQPQHF. CDR3 nucleotide sequence: TGTGCCTCCGACGCAGGGCGGAATCAGCCCCAGCATTTT.